A single T cell receptor (beta chain) is shown here with its context. The antigen is not known. This specimen belongs to a study of CD8 T cells in ankylosing spondylitis. Findings and caveats of the study: A motif of 7 to 9 highly homologous TCR beta variants was seen as apparently characteristic of ankylosing spondylitis blood. Earlier authors reported some of these motif variants in reactive arthritis synovial fluid and blood. Relatively scarce in peripheral blood, disease-linked clones were CD8+.

Trimming removed 1 base at V and 0 bases at J, with 16 bases between. Germline V gives CDR1 SQVTM, CDR2 ANQGSEA. The CDR3 extends over 18 amino acids. In TCRdb, the 5' RACE reads were re-called with MiXCR into one record per CDR3 protein. Of some 39,000 distinct CDR3 sequences listed, around an eighth are singletons. The rearrangement links TRBV29-1 to TRBJ2-6; D uncertain. Sequencing was carried out using synovial fluid, either unsorted or a sorted T cell fraction (not recorded which). The sequence was obtained from a male donor with ankylosing spondylitis. CDR3 sequence (DNA): TGCAGCGTTGAAGTCGTCCCGGAGACCTTCTCTGGGGCCAACGTCCTGACTTTC. This sequence encodes CSVEVVPETFSGANVLTF.